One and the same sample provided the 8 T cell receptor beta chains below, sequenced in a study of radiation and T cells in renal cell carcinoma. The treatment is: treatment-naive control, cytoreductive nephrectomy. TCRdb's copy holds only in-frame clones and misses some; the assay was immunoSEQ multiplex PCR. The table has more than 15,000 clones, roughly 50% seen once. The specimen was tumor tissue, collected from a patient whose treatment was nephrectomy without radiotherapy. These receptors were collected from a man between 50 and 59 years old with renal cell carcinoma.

Here the CDR3 DNA reads TGTGCCAGCAGCTCACAGGGGGCCGCGTATGAGCAGTTCTTC. As protein: CASSSQGAAYEQFF. V is TRBV7-8 and J is TRBJ2-1; TRBD1 aligns across 9 bases. The CDR3 totals 14 residues. Germline values: CDR1 SGHVS, CDR2 FQNEAQ. The V gene end was trimmed by 4 bases and the J gene end by 8 bases; junction bases not matched to a gene: 6.

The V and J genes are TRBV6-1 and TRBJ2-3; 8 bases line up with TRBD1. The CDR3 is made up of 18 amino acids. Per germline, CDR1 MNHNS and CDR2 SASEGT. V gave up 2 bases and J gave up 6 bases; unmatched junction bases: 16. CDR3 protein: CASSENSRGRPFGDTQYF. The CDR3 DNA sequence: TGTGCCAGCAGTGAAAATTCCAGGGGGCGCCCTTTTGGGGATACGCAGTATTTT.

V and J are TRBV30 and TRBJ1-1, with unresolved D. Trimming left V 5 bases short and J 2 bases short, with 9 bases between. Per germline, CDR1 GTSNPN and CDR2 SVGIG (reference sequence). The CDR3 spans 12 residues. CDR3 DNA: TGTGCCTGGGTGGACTTTAACACTGAAGCTTTCTTT. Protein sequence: CAWVDFNTEAFF.

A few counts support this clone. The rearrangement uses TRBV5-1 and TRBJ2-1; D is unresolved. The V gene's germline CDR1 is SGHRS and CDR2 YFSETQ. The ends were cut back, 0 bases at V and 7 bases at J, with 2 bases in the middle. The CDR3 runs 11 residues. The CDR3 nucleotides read TGCGCCAGCAGCTTGGGTAATGAGCAGTTCTTC. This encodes CASSLGNEQFF.

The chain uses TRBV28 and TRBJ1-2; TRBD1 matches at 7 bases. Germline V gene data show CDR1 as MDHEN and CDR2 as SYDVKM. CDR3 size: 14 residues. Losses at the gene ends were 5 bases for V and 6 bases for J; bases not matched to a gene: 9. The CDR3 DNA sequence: TGTGCCAGCAGTATCATCCAGGGGGACCATGGCTACACCTTC. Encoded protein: CASSIIQGDHGYTF.

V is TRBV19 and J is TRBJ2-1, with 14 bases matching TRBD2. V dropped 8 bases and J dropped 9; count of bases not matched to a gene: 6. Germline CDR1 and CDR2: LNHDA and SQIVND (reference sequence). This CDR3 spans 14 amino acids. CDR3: CASGLAGGLGEQFF. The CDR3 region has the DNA TGTGCCAGTGGACTAGCGGGGGGTCTCGGTGAGCAGTTCTTC.

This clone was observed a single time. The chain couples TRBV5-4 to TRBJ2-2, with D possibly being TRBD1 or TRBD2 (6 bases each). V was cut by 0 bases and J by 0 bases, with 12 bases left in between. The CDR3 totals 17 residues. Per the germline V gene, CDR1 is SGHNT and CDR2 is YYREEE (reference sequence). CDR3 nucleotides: TGTGCCAGCAGCTTGGGCCTCGGGGGCGCGAACACCGGGGAGCTGTTTTTT. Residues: CASSLGLGGANTGELFF.

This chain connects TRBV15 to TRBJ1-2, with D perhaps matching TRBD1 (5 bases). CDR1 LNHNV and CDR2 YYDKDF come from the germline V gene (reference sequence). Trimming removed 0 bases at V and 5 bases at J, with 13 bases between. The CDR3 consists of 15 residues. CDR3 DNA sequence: TGTGCCACCAGCAGAGAGGGGACGTCACGATATGGCTACACCTTC. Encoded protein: CATSREGTSRYGYTF.